This T cell receptor beta chain was captured by sequencing in a study of OX40 agonist ivuxolimab in advanced cancers. The assay was immunoSEQ multiplex PCR, and TCRdb's table has in-frame clones only and misses some. The repertoire holds around 150,000 clones, with under 95% as singletons. The germline V gene encodes CDR1 MNHNS and CDR2 SASEGT. V gave up 7 bases and J gave up 5 bases, with 13 bases separating them. The CDR3 has 13 residues. Material: CD4+ or CD8+ T cells sorted from blood, obtained in a trial of the OX40 agonist ivuxolimab. The V call is TRBV6-1, the J call TRBJ2-3, with a tentative D call TRBD2 (6 bases). The sequence came from an adult with an advanced solid tumor such as melanoma, head and neck, liver or kidney cancer. CDR3 DNA: TGTGCCAGCATACCGGGAGTGGGAGATACGCAGTATTTT. Amino acid sequence: CASIPGVGDTQYF.